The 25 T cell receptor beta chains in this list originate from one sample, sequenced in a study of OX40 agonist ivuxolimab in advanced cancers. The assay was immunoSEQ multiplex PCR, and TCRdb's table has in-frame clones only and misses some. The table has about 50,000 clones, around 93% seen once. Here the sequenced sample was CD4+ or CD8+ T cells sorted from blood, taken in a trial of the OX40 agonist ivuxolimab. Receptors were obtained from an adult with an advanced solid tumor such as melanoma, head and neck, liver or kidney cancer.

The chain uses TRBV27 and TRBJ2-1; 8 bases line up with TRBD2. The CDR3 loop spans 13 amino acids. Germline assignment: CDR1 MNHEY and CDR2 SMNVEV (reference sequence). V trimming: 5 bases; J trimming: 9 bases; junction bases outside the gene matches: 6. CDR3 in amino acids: CASSLGLAREQFF. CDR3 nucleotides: TGTGCCAGCAGTCTCGGACTAGCACGTGAGCAGTTCTTC.

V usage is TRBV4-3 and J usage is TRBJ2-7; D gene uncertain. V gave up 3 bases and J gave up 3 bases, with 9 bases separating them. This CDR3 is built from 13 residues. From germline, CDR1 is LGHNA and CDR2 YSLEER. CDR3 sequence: CASSQETYYEQYF. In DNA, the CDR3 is TGCGCCAGCAGCCAGGAGACCTACTACGAGCAGTACTTC.

The DNA for the CDR3 is TGTGCCAGCAGCTTCCAGCTACCGGCCTACGAGCAGTACTTC. It codes for CASSFQLPAYEQYF. This sequence joins TRBV7-3 and TRBJ2-7; D is undetermined. Germline CDR1 SGHTA, CDR2 FQGTGA. The V gene lost 3 bases and the J gene lost 2 bases, with 11 bases spanning the gap. The CDR3 length is 14 residues.

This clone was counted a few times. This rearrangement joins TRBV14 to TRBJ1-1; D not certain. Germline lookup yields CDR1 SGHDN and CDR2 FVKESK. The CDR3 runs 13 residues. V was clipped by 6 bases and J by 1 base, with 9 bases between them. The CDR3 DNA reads TGTGCCAGCAGGAAGGACGGGAACACTGAAGCTTTCTTT. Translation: CASRKDGNTEAFF.

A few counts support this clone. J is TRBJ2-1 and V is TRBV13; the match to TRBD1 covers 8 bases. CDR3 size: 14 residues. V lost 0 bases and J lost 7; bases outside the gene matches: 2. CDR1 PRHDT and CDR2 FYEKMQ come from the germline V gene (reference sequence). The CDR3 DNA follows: TGTGCCAGCAGCTTAGGGGACAGGGTTAATGAGCAGTTCTTC. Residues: CASSLGDRVNEQFF.

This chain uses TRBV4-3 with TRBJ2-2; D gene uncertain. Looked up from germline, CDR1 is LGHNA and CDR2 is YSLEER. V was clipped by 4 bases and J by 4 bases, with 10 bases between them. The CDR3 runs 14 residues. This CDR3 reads CASSLTDLTGELFF. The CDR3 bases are TGCGCCAGCAGCCTGACGGACCTCACCGGGGAGCTGTTTTTT.

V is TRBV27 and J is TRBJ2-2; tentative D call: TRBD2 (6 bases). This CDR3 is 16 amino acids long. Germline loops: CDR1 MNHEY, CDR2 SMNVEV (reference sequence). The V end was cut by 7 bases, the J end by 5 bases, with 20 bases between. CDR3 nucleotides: TGTGCCAGCACCCCTAACGGCGGGAACCCAACCGGGGAGCTGTTTTTT. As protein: CASTPNGGNPTGELFF.

The DNA of the CDR3 is TGTGCCAGCAGCTTAGCCTCGGGCGAGCAGTACTTC. Translating gives CASSLASGEQYF. This chain connects TRBV7-6 to TRBJ2-7; unclear D gene. The CDR3 is 12 residues long. Looked up from germline, CDR1 is SGHVS and CDR2 is FNYEAQ. Trimming removed 0 bases at V and 6 bases at J, with 6 bases between.

This chain's CDR3 is CASSSLLDTQYF. For the CDR3, the DNA is TGTGCCAGCAGCTCCTTGCTAGATACGCAGTATTTT. This chain joins TRBV13 and TRBJ2-3; D is uncertain. V lost 4 bases, J lost 5 bases, and 7 bases lay in between. CDR3 length equals 12 residues. Germline V gives CDR1 PRHDT, CDR2 FYEKMQ (reference sequence). The whole variable domain, filled in from reference TRBV13 and TRBJ2-3, reads AAGVIQSPRHLIKEKRETATLKCYPIPRHDTVYWYQQGPGQDPQFLISFYEKMQSDKGSIPDRFSAQQFSDYHSELNMSSLELGDSALYFCASSSLLDTQYFGPGTRLTVL.

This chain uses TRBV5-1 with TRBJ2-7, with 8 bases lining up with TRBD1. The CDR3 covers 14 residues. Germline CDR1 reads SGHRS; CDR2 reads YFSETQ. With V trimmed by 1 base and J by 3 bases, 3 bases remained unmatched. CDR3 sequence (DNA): TGCGCCAGCAGCTTGAGGACAGGGATCTACGAGCAGTACTTC. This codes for CASSLRTGIYEQYF.

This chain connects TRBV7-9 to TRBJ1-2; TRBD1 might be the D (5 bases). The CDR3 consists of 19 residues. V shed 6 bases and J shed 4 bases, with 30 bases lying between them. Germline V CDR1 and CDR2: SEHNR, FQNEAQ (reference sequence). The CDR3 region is CASRSRSDGVGVRFYGYTF. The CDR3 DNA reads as TGTGCCAGCAGATCCCGGAGCGACGGCGTAGGGGTTCGGTTCTATGGCTACACCTTC.

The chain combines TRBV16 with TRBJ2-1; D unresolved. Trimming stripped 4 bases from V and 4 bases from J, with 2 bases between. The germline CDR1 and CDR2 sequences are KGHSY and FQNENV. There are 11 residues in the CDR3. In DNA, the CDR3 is TGTGCCAGCAGCCCGTACAATGAGCAGTTCTTC. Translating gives CASSPYNEQFF.

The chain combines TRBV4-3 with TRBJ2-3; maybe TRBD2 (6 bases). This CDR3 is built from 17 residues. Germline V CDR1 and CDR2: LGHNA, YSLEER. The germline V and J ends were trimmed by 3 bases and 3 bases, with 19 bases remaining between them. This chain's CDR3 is CASSQGLPDVGTDTQYF. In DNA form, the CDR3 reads TGCGCCAGCAGCCAGGGACTCCCGGATGTCGGAACAGATACGCAGTATTTT.

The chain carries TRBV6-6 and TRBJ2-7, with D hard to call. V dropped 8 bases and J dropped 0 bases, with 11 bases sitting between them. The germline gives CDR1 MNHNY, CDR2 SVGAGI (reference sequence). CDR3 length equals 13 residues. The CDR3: CASVQDISYEQYF. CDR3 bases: TGTGCCAGCGTTCAAGATATCTCCTACGAGCAGTACTTC.

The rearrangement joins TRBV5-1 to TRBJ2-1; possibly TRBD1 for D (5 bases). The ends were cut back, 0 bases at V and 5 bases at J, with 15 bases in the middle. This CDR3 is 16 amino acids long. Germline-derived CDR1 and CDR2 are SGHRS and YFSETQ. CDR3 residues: CASSLEKFAGNNEQFF. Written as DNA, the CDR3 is TGCGCCAGCAGCTTGGAAAAGTTTGCAGGGAACAATGAGCAGTTCTTC.

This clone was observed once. CDR3 region: CASSISIPEVYGYTF. The CDR3 coding sequence is TGTGCCAGCAGCATTAGTATTCCAGAAGTCTATGGCTACACCTTC. J is TRBJ1-2 and V is TRBV7-2; D not resolved. V gave up 5 bases and J gave up 4 bases, with 17 bases separating them. This CDR3 comprises 15 residues. Germline CDR1 SGHTA, CDR2 FQGNSA.

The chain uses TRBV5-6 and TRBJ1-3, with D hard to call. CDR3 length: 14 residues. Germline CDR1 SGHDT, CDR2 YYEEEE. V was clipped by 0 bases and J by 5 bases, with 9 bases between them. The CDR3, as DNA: TGTGCCAGCAGCTTGGGGGCCCGAAGAAACACCATATATTTT. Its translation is CASSLGARRNTIYF.

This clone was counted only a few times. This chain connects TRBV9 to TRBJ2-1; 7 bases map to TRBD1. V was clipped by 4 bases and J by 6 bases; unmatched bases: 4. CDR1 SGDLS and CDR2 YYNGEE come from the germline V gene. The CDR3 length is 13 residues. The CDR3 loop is CASSLAGGNEQFF. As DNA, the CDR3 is TGTGCCAGCAGCCTCGCAGGGGGCAATGAGCAGTTCTTC.

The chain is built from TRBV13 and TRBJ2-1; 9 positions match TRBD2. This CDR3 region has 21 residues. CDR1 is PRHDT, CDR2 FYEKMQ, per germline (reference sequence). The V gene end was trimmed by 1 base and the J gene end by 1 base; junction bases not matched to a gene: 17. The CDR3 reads CASSLEPPWREGVRSYNEQFF. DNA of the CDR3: TGTGCCAGCAGCTTAGAGCCCCCTTGGCGGGAGGGCGTGCGGTCCTACAATGAGCAGTTCTTC.

CDR3 nucleotides: TGTGCAAGTCGCCTCATCCCGGGACAGGGGAACTATGGCTACACCTTC. The encoded protein is CASRLIPGQGNYGYTF. The chain recombines TRBV12-2 with TRBJ1-2; the listed D gene, TRBD1, was not tested against the DNA. TRBV12-2 is deemed a pseudogene. This CDR3 is 16 amino acids long.

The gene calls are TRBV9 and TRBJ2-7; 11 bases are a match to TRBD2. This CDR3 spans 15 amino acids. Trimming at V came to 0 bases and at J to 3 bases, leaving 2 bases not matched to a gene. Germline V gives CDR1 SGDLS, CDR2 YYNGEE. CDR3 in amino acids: CASSVVGTSGYEQYF. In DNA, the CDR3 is TGTGCCAGCAGCGTAGTTGGGACTAGCGGCTACGAGCAGTACTTC.

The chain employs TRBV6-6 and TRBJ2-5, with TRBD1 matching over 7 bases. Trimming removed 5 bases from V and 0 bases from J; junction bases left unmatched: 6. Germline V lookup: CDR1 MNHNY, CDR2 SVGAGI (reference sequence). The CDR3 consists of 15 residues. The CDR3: CASSHYDRDQETQYF. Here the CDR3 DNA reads TGTGCCAGCAGTCACTACGACAGGGACCAAGAGACCCAGTACTTC.

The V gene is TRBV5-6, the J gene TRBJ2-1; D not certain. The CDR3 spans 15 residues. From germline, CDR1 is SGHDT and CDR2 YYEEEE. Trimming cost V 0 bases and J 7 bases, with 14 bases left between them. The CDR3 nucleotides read TGTGCCAGCAGCTTGGTTGACGAGCGTCGAAATGAGCAGTTCTTC. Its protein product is CASSLVDERRNEQFF.

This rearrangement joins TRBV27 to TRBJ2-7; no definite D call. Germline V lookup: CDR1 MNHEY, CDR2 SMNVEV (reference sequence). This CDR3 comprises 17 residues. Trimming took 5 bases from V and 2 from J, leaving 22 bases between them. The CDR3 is CASSAFSVPSGTYEQYF. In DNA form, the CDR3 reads TGTGCCAGCAGTGCCTTTTCGGTGCCTTCCGGCACCTACGAGCAGTACTTC.

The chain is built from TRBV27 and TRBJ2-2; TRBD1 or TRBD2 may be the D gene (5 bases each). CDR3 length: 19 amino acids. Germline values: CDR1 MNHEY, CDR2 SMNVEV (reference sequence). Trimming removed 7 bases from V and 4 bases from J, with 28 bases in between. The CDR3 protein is CASTQSSYGPWGPTGELFF. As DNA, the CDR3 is TGTGCCAGCACCCAATCCAGTTACGGACCGTGGGGACCCACCGGGGAGCTGTTTTTT.